The clone carrying this TCR beta chain was recorded only once. Antigen: not known. This sample stems from a study of stem cell transplantation in POMP-related autoinflammatory disease. Study summary: Before transplant: CD4+ naive skewing, low CD8+ proportions, reduced cytokine secretion.

J gave up 3 bases and V 7 bases, and 8 bases lay outside the gene matches. Germline values: CDR1 SQVTM, CDR2 ANQGSEA. The CDR3 has 14 residues. Study results and caveats: In PRAID patients, the number of distinct TRB V-J gene pairings was restricted. PRAID patients trended toward lower TRB diversity and higher clonality in all analyzed T-cell subsets.

TCRdb keeps only in-frame clones here, not all; method: immunoSEQ multiplex PCR. The sample lists 8,000 to 9,000 clones, over 75% seen once, with about an eighth in the top ten. The chain couples TRBV29-1 to TRBJ2-7; TRBD1 matches at 11 bases. Sequencing used CD8+ T cells from PBMCs, obtained after stem cell transplantation. This sequence originates from a human patient with POMP-related autoinflammation and immune dysregulation (PRAID). The graft donor may be the source of some T cells. CDR3 region: CSASGGTGGYEQYF. In DNA form, the CDR3 reads TGCAGCGCGTCAGGCGGGACAGGGGGCTACGAGCAGTACTTC.